This TCR beta chain comes out of a study of PD-1 blockade in classical Hodgkin lymphoma. Study-level results: Possibly reflecting disease activity or prior therapy, repertoire differences have causes that remain undefined.

Remarks on this clone: Its antigen remains unknown.

In germline, CDR1 is ENHRY, CDR2 SYGVKD. Losses at the gene ends were 0 bases for V and 7 bases for J; bases not matched to a gene: 4. The CDR3 has 15 residues. Generated by immunoSEQ multiplex PCR, the TCRdb table keeps only in-frame clones and is missing some. The sample comprises about 90,000 clones, 90% of which are singletons, and 2.9% rests with the top ten. Described time point: cycle 4 day 1 (C4D1), after about 6 weeks of nivolumab. The patients all showed relapse after autologous stem cell transplantation, while their brentuximab vedotin exposure varied. The V call is TRBV10-3, the J call TRBJ1-2; TRBD1 agrees at 11 bases. This clonotype originated in a human donor with classical Hodgkin lymphoma. This sample comprised peripheral blood mononuclear cells (PBMCs), obtained before the fourth cycle of nivolumab. The CDR3 sequence: CAISESGQGAGGYTF. The CDR3 coding sequence is TGTGCCATCAGTGAGTCTGGACAGGGGGCGGGTGGCTACACCTTC.